The clone carrying this T cell receptor beta chain was seen only once. These data are taken from a study of T cell responses to AZD1222 COVID-19 vaccine. Using immunoSEQ multiplex PCR, the repertoire was profiled, and TCRdb retains in-frame clones only, with some absent. The sample contains about 120,000 clones, less than 90% of which appear only once. This CDR3 has 15 amino acids. Unmatched junction bases numbered 5, after V lost 1 base and J lost 9 bases. Germline-derived CDR1 and CDR2 are MNHNS and SASEGT. Sequenced material: peripheral blood, taken on day 0 of AZD1222 vaccination. This clonotype was sampled from an adult in good health. The J gene is TRBJ1-6, the V gene TRBV6-1; TRBD1 matches at 8 bases. DNA for the CDR3: TGTGCCAGCAGTGAAGAGGGACAGGTCAGTTCACCCCTCCACTTT. Translation gives CASSEEGQVSSPLHF.